These T cell receptor beta chains were read from a single sample in a study of cytomegalovirus exposure and HLA in healthy donors. Measured with immunoSEQ multiplex PCR; TCRdb has only the in-frame clones, and not every one. The sample lists 200,000 or so clones; roughly 80% were seen once. Sequences were obtained from PBMCs. The receptors derive from a man under 40 in good health and CMV-seronegative. The CDR3 runs from the conserved cysteine through the conserved F or W. The D gene is left open where the match is weak. A row's size may be missing; if present it is once, few, many or a size class.

clone_size,v_call,j_call,d_call,cdr3_aa,cdr3_nt
.,TRBV7-9,TRBJ1-5,.,CAGSLGEYQPQHF,TGTGCCGGCAGCTTAGGGGAGTATCAGCCCCAGCATTTT
.,TRBV5-4,TRBJ2-5,.,CASSPKGGGTQETQYF,TGTGCCAGCAGCCCCAAAGGTGGGGGCACCCAAGAGACCCAGTACTTC
.,TRBV7-3,TRBJ2-1,TRBD1,CASSLKTGIDEQFF,TGTGCCAGCAGCTTAAAGACAGGGATTGATGAGCAGTTCTTC
.,TRBV19,TRBJ1-6,.,CASSISRDTSRPLHF,TGTGCCAGTAGTATCAGCAGGGACACCTCACGGCCCCTCCACTTT
.,TRBV6-4,TRBJ2-3,TRBD1,CASSRTGATDTQYF,TGTGCCAGCAGTAGGACAGGGGCCACAGATACGCAGTATTTT
.,TRBV4-3,TRBJ2-2,.,CASSQARGTGELFF,TGCGCCAGCAGCCAAGCACGCGGGACCGGGGAGCTGTTTTTT
.,TRBV9,TRBJ1-2,.,CASSPEGLDGYTF,TGTGCCAGCAGCCCAGAGGGACTTGATGGCTACACCTTC
once,TRBV6-1,TRBJ1-6,TRBD1,CASSPDRGHSPLHF,TGTGCCAGCAGTCCTGACAGGGGGCATTCACCCCTCCACTTT
.,TRBV7-8,TRBJ1-2,TRBD1,CASTPGDRVNYGYTF,TGTGCCAGCACCCCTGGGGACAGGGTAAACTATGGCTACACCTTC
.,TRBV6-1,TRBJ2-5,.,CAIRTVQETQYF,TGTGCCATCCGGACAGTGCAAGAGACCCAGTACTTC
.,TRBV5-1,TRBJ2-7,TRBD1,CASSFATGGYEQYF,TGCGCCAGCAGCTTTGCGACAGGGGGCTACGAGCAGTACTTC
few,TRBV27,TRBJ1-6,TRBD1,CASSPASRGRGSPLHF,TGTGCCAGCAGCCCCGCCTCCAGGGGGCGGGGTTCACCCCTCCACTTT
.,TRBV28,TRBJ1-2,.,CASSFGEDGYGYTF,TGTGCCAGCAGTTTCGGGGAGGATGGCTATGGCTACACCTTC
once,TRBV27,TRBJ1-6,TRBD1,CASSFGTGAKNSPLHF,TGTGCCAGCAGTTTTGGGACAGGGGCCAAAAATTCACCCCTCCACTTT
.,TRBV4-1,TRBJ2-1,TRBD2,CASSPPGLAVNEQFF,TGCGCCAGCAGCCCTCCGGGACTAGCTGTCAATGAGCAGTTCTTC
.,TRBV5-1,TRBJ1-6,.,CASSLVSGENSPLHF,TGCGCCAGCAGCTTGGTCTCCGGGGAGAATTCACCCCTCCACTTT
few,TRBV7-9,TRBJ2-1,TRBD2,CSSSPLRLAGGNNEQFF,TGTTCCAGCAGCCCTCTCAGACTAGCGGGGGGGAACAATGAGCAGTTCTTC
few,TRBV19,TRBJ1-6,TRBD1,CASSIGQGVSPLHF,TGTGCCAGTAGTATAGGCCAGGGGGTTTCACCCCTCCACTTT
.,TRBV5-1,TRBJ2-1,TRBD2,CASSLEWTSALYNEQFF,TGCGCCAGCAGCTTGGAGTGGACTAGCGCCCTTTACAATGAGCAGTTCTTC
.,TRBV9,TRBJ2-1,.,CASSVGERQFF,TGTGCCAGCAGCGTAGGCGAGCGACAGTTCTTC
.,TRBV19,TRBJ1-2,TRBD1,CASSGIQGNYGYTF,TGTGCCAGTAGTGGAATACAGGGGAACTATGGCTACACCTTC
.,TRBV18,TRBJ2-1,.,CASSPTGTPYNEQFF,TGTGCCAGCTCACCTACCGGGACTCCGTACAATGAGCAGTTCTTC
.,TRBV27,TRBJ1-2,TRBD1,CASSSGGQGVRGYRGYTF,TGTGCCAGCAGTTCGGGAGGACAGGGGGTTCGGGGGTATCGTGGCTACACCTTC
.,TRBV5-6,TRBJ2-7,.,CASSPALSTVHEQYF,TGTGCCAGCAGCCCAGCCCTTTCGACAGTCCACGAGCAGTACTTC
.,TRBV4-3,TRBJ2-7,.,CASSRDLYYEQYF,TGCGCCAGCAGCCGGGACTTATACTACGAGCAGTACTTC
.,TRBV6-5,TRBJ2-3,TRBD2,CASEGREDTQYF,TGTGCCAGCGAAGGGAGGGAAGATACGCAGTATTTT
.,TRBV20-1,TRBJ2-7,.,CSAHMRDEQYF,TGCAGTGCTCACATGAGGGACGAGCAGTACTTC
.,TRBV4-1,TRBJ1-5,.,CASSKDWGRLNQPQHF,TGCGCCAGCAGCAAAGATTGGGGCAGGCTCAATCAGCCCCAGCATTTT
.,TRBV27,TRBJ2-1,.,CASSFSRGASREFF,TGTGCCAGCAGTTTCAGCAGGGGTGCGTCCAGGGAGTTCTTC
.,TRBV2,TRBJ1-6,.,CASSERAGAPGISPLHF,TGTGCCAGCAGTGAAAGGGCAGGGGCGCCGGGAATTTCACCCCTCCACTTT
few,TRBV10-3,TRBJ2-5,TRBD1,CAIMGDRAQGGTQYF,TGTGCCATCATGGGCGACAGGGCGCAAGGCGGGACCCAGTACTTC
.,TRBV19,TRBJ1-5,.,CASSTQTPRRSYSNQPQHF,TGTGCCAGTAGTACCCAGACTCCACGACGGTCCTATAGCAATCAGCCCCAGCATTTT
.,TRBV9,TRBJ1-5,TRBD1,CASSVDGDRDQPQHF,TGTGCCAGCAGCGTAGATGGGGACAGGGACCAGCCCCAGCATTTT
.,TRBV5-1,TRBJ2-3,.,CASSRTRGASSTDTQYF,TGCGCCAGCAGCCGTACTCGGGGGGCCTCTAGCACAGATACGCAGTATTTT
.,TRBV28,TRBJ1-2,TRBD1,CASDPVGGKTNYGYTF,TGTGCCAGCGACCCAGTAGGGGGCAAAACGAACTATGGCTACACCTTC
.,TRBV5-1,TRBJ2-1,.,CASSFTVLNEQFF,TGCGCCAGCAGCTTTACGGTCCTCAATGAGCAGTTCTTC
.,TRBV5-8,TRBJ1-3,TRBD1,CASSLDRGPGNTIYF,TGTGCCAGCAGCTTGGACAGGGGCCCCGGAAACACCATATATTTT
.,TRBV6-6,TRBJ2-1,TRBD1,CASSWTGGDEQFF,TGTGCCAGCAGCTGGACAGGGGGCGATGAGCAGTTCTTC
.,TRBV9,TRBJ1-1,.,CASSVDRVNTEAFF,TGTGCCAGCAGCGTAGACAGGGTGAACACTGAAGCTTTCTTT
.,TRBV6-1,TRBJ1-3,.,CASMSFSGNTIYF,TGTGCCAGCATGAGCTTCTCTGGAAACACCATATATTTT
.,TRBV13,TRBJ2-3,.,CASSLRLVPDTQYF,TGTGCCAGCAGCTTAAGGCTAGTCCCAGATACGCAGTATTTT
.,TRBV10-2,TRBJ2-2,.,CASTERTNTGELFF,TGCGCCAGCACGGAGAGAACGAACACCGGGGAGCTGTTTTTT
once,TRBV6-5,TRBJ1-2,.,CASSRQGVFNGYTF,TGTGCCAGCAGCCGCCAAGGGGTATTTAATGGCTACACCTTC
.,TRBV10-1,TRBJ2-5,.,CASSESPSVGRETQYF,TGCGCCAGCAGTGAGTCTCCTTCGGTGGGCCGGGAGACCCAGTACTTC
.,TRBV27,TRBJ2-7,.,CASSLSRDFEQYF,TGTGCCAGCAGTTTATCACGGGATTTCGAGCAGTACTTC
.,TRBV5-1,TRBJ1-1,.,CASSLSEVVTKAFF,TGCGCCAGCAGCTTAAGTGAGGTGGTAACCAAAGCTTTCTTT
.,TRBV7-8,TRBJ1-5,TRBD1,CASSLVTGGRGQPQHF,TGTGCCAGCAGCTTAGTTACAGGGGGCCGCGGTCAGCCCCAGCATTTT
.,TRBV10-2,TRBJ2-4,.,CASRGAAAKNIQYF,TGCGCCAGCAGGGGGGCCGCAGCCAAAAACATTCAGTACTTC
.,TRBV10-1,TRBJ1-5,TRBD1,CASSPGTGNQPQHF,TGCGCCAGCAGCCCCGGGACAGGGAATCAGCCCCAGCATTTT
.,TRBV4-3,TRBJ1-2,TRBD1,CASSLDRDYGYTF,TGCGCCAGCAGCCTCGACAGGGACTATGGCTACACCTTC
.,TRBV5-6,TRBJ1-2,.,CATARRGMNYGCTF,.